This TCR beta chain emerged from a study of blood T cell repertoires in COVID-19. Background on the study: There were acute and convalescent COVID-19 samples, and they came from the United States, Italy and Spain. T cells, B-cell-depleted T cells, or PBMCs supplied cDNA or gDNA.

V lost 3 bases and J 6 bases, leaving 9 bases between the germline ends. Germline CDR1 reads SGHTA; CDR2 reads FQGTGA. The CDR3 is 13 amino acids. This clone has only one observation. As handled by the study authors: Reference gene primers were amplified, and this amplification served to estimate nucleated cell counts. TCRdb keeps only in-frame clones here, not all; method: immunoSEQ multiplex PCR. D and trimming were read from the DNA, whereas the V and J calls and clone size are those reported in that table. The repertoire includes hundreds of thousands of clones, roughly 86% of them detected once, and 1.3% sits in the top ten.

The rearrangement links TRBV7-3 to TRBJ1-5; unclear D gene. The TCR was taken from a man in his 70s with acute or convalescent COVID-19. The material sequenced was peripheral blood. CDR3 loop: CASSLHNGQPQHF. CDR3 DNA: TGTGCCAGCAGCTTGCATAACGGTCAGCCCCAGCATTTT.